These 9 T cell receptor beta chains came from one sample sequenced in a study of OX40 agonist ivuxolimab in advanced cancers. TCRdb keeps only in-frame clones here, not all; method: immunoSEQ multiplex PCR. The sample has 81,000 or so clones; roughly 91% are singletons. The sequenced sample was CD4+ or CD8+ T cells sorted from blood, obtained in a trial of the OX40 agonist ivuxolimab. All receptors derive from an adult with an advanced solid tumor such as melanoma, head and neck, liver or kidney cancer.

This chain connects TRBV9 to TRBJ1-1; D remains ambiguous. Deletions cut 0 bases from V and 1 base from J, with 4 bases between. The germline gives CDR1 SGDLS, CDR2 YYNGEE. The CDR3 consists of 13 residues. The CDR3 DNA follows: TGTGCCAGCAGCGTAGAATCGAACACTGAAGCTTTCTTT. Residues: CASSVESNTEAFF.

For this clone: Since no conserved phenylalanine or tryptophan closes the CDR3, a read error is the likely cause. The chain has TRBV14 and TRBJ1-6; possibly TRBD1 for D (5 bases). From germline, CDR1 is SGHDN and CDR2 FVKESK. V was cut by 0 bases and J by 13 bases, with 10 bases left in between. The CDR3 consists of 13 residues. CDR3 nucleotides: TGTGCCAGCAGCCAAGACCCCTGGGGCCCCCTCCACCTT. Protein product: CASSQDPWGPLHL.

This clone was counted a few times. V usage is TRBV5-8 and J usage is TRBJ2-7; D may be TRBD1 (6 bases). V was pared by 0 bases and J by 2 bases, with 9 bases between. Germline V gives CDR1 SGHTS, CDR2 YDEGEE. There are 14 residues in the CDR3. The CDR3 sequence is CASSLGWDTYEQYF. CDR3 sequence (DNA): TGTGCCAGCAGCTTGGGTTGGGACACCTACGAGCAGTACTTC.

The chain couples TRBV4-2 to TRBJ2-6; 7 positions match TRBD1. Trimming removed 3 bases from V and 0 bases from J; junction bases left unmatched: 8. This CDR3 is 18 amino acids long. Germline V gene sequence: CDR1 LGHNA, CDR2 YNFKEQ. The CDR3 DNA is TGTGCCAGCAGCCACCTACAGGGGTACGGCTCTGGGGCCAACGTCCTGACTTTC. Translation: CASSHLQGYGSGANVLTF.

V gene TRBV11-2 combines with J gene TRBJ1-2, with TRBD1 as a possible D gene (5 bases). Germline CDR1 reads SGHAT; CDR2 reads FQNNGV. The V gene lost 5 bases and the J gene lost 5 bases, with 15 bases spanning the gap. This CDR3 contains 14 residues. CDR3 bases: TGTGCCAGCAGCGCCCGAAGGTCAGGGTATGGCTACACCTTC. Encoded protein: CASSARRSGYGYTF.

J is TRBJ2-1 and V is TRBV19; maybe TRBD2 (7 bases). Trimming pared 4 bases from V and 8 bases from J, leaving 24 bases between. The CDR3 has 17 residues. Germline V CDR1 and CDR2: LNHDA, SQIVND (reference sequence). For the CDR3, the DNA is TGTGCCAGTAGTAGAGTGGGGGGGCAACTTTCAGACGATGAGCAGTTCTTC. Translating gives CASSRVGGQLSDDEQFF.

The J gene is TRBJ1-2, the V gene TRBV5-1; a possible D gene is TRBD1 (5 bases). Trimming shortened V by 5 bases and J by 8 bases, and 16 bases separated the two germline ends. This CDR3 is built from 13 residues. CDR1 is SGHRS, CDR2 YFSETQ, per germline. In DNA form, the CDR3 reads TGCGCCAGCAGGCCAGACGGGGGGATCGGCTACACCTTC. Translated: CASRPDGGIGYTF.

The chain combines TRBV4-3 with TRBJ2-1, with TRBD1 matching over 7 bases. The CDR3 runs to 14 residues. Germline V gives CDR1 LGHNA, CDR2 YSLEER. Germline trimming cut 8 bases from V and 9 bases from J; bases unmatched to any gene: 13. CDR3 coding DNA: TGCGCCAGCGCCCCAGGACAGGCCCGTCGTGAGCAGTTCTTC. It encodes CASAPGQARREQFF.

The chain has TRBV27 and TRBJ2-3, with a possible D match to TRBD2 (5 bases). Germline assignment: CDR1 MNHEY and CDR2 SMNVEV (reference sequence). The CDR3 contains 14 residues. V lost 5 bases to trimming and J lost 1 base, with 10 bases between them. CDR3 sequence (DNA): TGTGCCAGCAGTCCTTACGGGGGCACAGATACGCAGTATTTT. Its translation is CASSPYGGTDTQYF.